This T cell receptor beta chain was sequenced in a study of cytotoxic CD8 clonotypes in ibrutinib-treated CLL. Trimming left V 3 bases short and J 6 bases short, with 23 bases between. The CDR3 covers 16 residues. Germline CDR1 SQVTM, CDR2 ANQGSEA. In this sample, this clone turned up once. Using immunoSEQ multiplex PCR, the repertoire was profiled, and TCRdb retains in-frame clones only, with some absent. This sample carries about 200,000 clones, about four fifths of them seen once, and the ten largest clones take 9.5% to 12%. The specimen was PBMCs, collected after 12 months of ibrutinib treatment. This chain links TRBV29-1 with TRBJ1-2, with a tentative D call TRBD1 (5 bases). The TCR was taken from a human donor with chronic lymphocytic leukemia. CDR3 amino acids: CSVDDEGQGWEDGYTF. As DNA, the CDR3 is TGCAGCGTTGATGACGAGGGGCAGGGCTGGGAGGATGGCTACACCTTC.